Listed below are T cell receptor beta chains from one sample, sequenced in a study of T cells in Graves' hyperthyroidism and ophthalmopathy. A single record per CDR3 protein comes from TCRdb applying MiXCR to the multiplex PCR reads. This repertoire shows about 500,000 distinct CDR3 sequences, roughly 17% found once; its top ten account for 18%. Sequenced sample: blood. Source of these receptors: a woman aged 18-29 years with Graves' hyperthyroidism. Both conserved end residues are part of each CDR3. The D gene is left open where the match is weak. Only some rows state a clone size, as once, few, many or a class for expanded clones.

CDR3aa: CASVITTNTEAFF
CDR3nt: TGTGCCAGCGTAATAACGACGAACACTGAAGCTTTCTTT
v_gene: TRBV6-1
abundance: many
j_gene: TRBJ1-1
d_gene: -

CDR3aa: CASSSEQGARSYFNEQFF
CDR3nt: TGCGCCAGCAGCTCCGAACAGGGGGCGCGTTCTTATTTCAATGAGCAGTTCTTC
v_gene: TRBV5-1
abundance: many
j_gene: TRBJ2-1
d_gene: TRBD1

CDR3aa: CASSSDRYGYTF
CDR3nt: TGTGCCAGCTCATCGGACAGATATGGCTACACCTTC
v_gene: TRBV18
abundance: -
j_gene: TRBJ1-2
d_gene: -

CDR3aa: CASSLGTGQLVGGYTF
CDR3nt: TGTGCCAGCAGTTTGGGGACCGGACAGTTGGTGGGTGGCTACACCTTC
v_gene: TRBV12-3/TRBV12-4
abundance: many
j_gene: TRBJ1-2
d_gene: -

CDR3aa: CASSPGREGTDTQYF
CDR3nt: TGTGCTAGCAGCCCGGGACGGGAGGGAACAGATACGCAGTATTTT
v_gene: TRBV7-7
abundance: many
j_gene: TRBJ2-3
d_gene: TRBD2

CDR3aa: CASSPGGGQPQHF
CDR3nt: TGTGCCAGCAGCCCAGGGGGCGGGCAGCCCCAGCATTTT
v_gene: TRBV11-3
abundance: many
j_gene: TRBJ1-5
d_gene: TRBD1

CDR3aa: CASSPQQCGYTF
CDR3nt: TGTGCCAGCAGCCCCCAACAGTGTGGCTACACCTTC
v_gene: TRBV7-9
abundance: -
j_gene: TRBJ1-2
d_gene: -

CDR3aa: CASSGLAGNTGELFF
CDR3nt: TGTGCCAGCAGCGGACTAGCGGGGAACACCGGGGAGCTGTTTTTT
v_gene: TRBV13
abundance: -
j_gene: TRBJ2-2
d_gene: TRBD2

CDR3aa: CASIQGGTEKLFF
CDR3nt: TGTGCCAGCATACAGGGGGGGACTGAAAAACTGTTTTTT
v_gene: TRBV5-5
abundance: few
j_gene: TRBJ1-4
d_gene: TRBD1

CDR3aa: CASSQTDSAIYF
CDR3nt: TGCGCCAGCAGCCAGACGGACAGTGCCATATATTTT
v_gene: TRBV4-3
abundance: few
j_gene: TRBJ1-3
d_gene: -

CDR3aa: CASRGDVAMYEQYF
CDR3nt: TGTGCCAGCAGAGGGGACGTTGCTATGTACGAGCAGTACTTC
v_gene: TRBV12-3/TRBV12-4
abundance: -
j_gene: TRBJ2-7
d_gene: -

CDR3aa: CASSGAGAYSYNEQFF
CDR3nt: TGTGCCAGCAGCGGAGCGGGAGCCTACTCCTACAATGAGCAGTTCTTC
v_gene: TRBV2
abundance: many
j_gene: TRBJ2-1
d_gene: TRBD2

CDR3aa: CATSDRNSGSYEQYF
CDR3nt: TGTGCCACCAGTGATCGGAATAGCGGCTCCTACGAGCAGTACTTC
v_gene: TRBV24-1
abundance: many
j_gene: TRBJ2-7
d_gene: -

CDR3aa: CASSEEGGGSEQFF
CDR3nt: TGTGCCAGCAGTGAAGAAGGCGGGGGGAGTGAGCAGTTCTTC
v_gene: TRBV2
abundance: many
j_gene: TRBJ2-1
d_gene: TRBD2

CDR3aa: CSVLDRNVVGEQFF
CDR3nt: TGCAGCGTTCTGGACAGGAACGTCGTGGGTGAGCAGTTCTTC
v_gene: TRBV29-1
abundance: few
j_gene: TRBJ2-1
d_gene: TRBD1

CDR3aa: CAIRRQKQNTGELFF
CDR3nt: TGTGCCATCAGGCGACAGAAACAGAACACCGGGGAGCTGTTTTTT
v_gene: TRBV10-3
abundance: -
j_gene: TRBJ2-2
d_gene: -

CDR3aa: CASSAAGVYYERYF
CDR3nt: TGTGCCAGCAGTGCGGCGGGCGTTTACTACGAGCGGTACTTC
v_gene: TRBV6-1
abundance: -
j_gene: TRBJ2-7
d_gene: -

CDR3aa: CATSETGGDNQPQHF
CDR3nt: TGTGCCACCAGCGAGACAGGGGGCGACAATCAGCCCCAGCATTTT
v_gene: TRBV24-1
abundance: -
j_gene: TRBJ1-5
d_gene: TRBD1

CDR3aa: CASSLWQNIQYF
CDR3nt: TGTGCCAGCAGCTTATGGCAAAACATTCAGTACTTC
v_gene: TRBV7-2
abundance: many
j_gene: TRBJ2-4
d_gene: -

CDR3aa: CASSLEQGGYGYTF
CDR3nt: TGTGCCAGCAGCTTAGAACAGGGTGGCTATGGCTACACCTTC
v_gene: TRBV11-2
abundance: -
j_gene: TRBJ1-2
d_gene: -

CDR3aa: CASSLALVFDNEQFF
CDR3nt: TGTGCCAGCAGCTTAGCCCTAGTATTCGACAATGAGCAGTTCTTC
v_gene: TRBV7-9
abundance: many
j_gene: TRBJ2-1
d_gene: -

CDR3aa: CASSLSQSGTDTQYF
CDR3nt: TGTGCCAGCAGCTTGTCCCAGTCGGGCACAGATACGCAGTATTTT
v_gene: TRBV11-2
abundance: many
j_gene: TRBJ2-3
d_gene: -

CDR3aa: CASSRIILAGSTDTQYF
CDR3nt: TGTGCCAGTAGCAGGATAATACTAGCGGGGAGCACAGATACGCAGTATTTT
v_gene: TRBV19
abundance: few
j_gene: TRBJ2-3
d_gene: TRBD2

CDR3aa: CATTGTVNEKLFF
CDR3nt: TGTGCCACGACCGGGACGGTTAATGAAAAACTGTTTTTT
v_gene: TRBV2
abundance: many
j_gene: TRBJ1-4
d_gene: -

CDR3aa: CATSDLDREEQYF
CDR3nt: TGTGCCACCAGTGATCTCGACAGGGAAGAGCAGTATTTT
v_gene: TRBV24-1
abundance: many
j_gene: TRBJ2-3
d_gene: TRBD1

CDR3aa: CASRQGRDADTQYF
CDR3nt: TGTGCCAGCAGACAGGGGCGGGACGCAGATACGCAGTATTTT
v_gene: TRBV12-3/TRBV12-4
abundance: many
j_gene: TRBJ2-3
d_gene: -

CDR3aa: CASSDPRSEGRGTNEKLFF
CDR3nt: TGTGCCAGCAGTGATCCCCGTTCAGAAGGGCGAGGAACTAATGAAAAACTGTTTTTT
v_gene: TRBV5-5
abundance: -
j_gene: TRBJ1-4
d_gene: -

CDR3aa: CSARRRTGSTDTQYF
CDR3nt: TGCAGTGCTAGGAGAAGGACAGGCAGCACAGATACGCAGTATTTT
v_gene: TRBV20-1
abundance: many
j_gene: TRBJ2-3
d_gene: TRBD1

CDR3aa: CASSFDATNEKLFF
CDR3nt: TGTGCCAGCAGCTTTGATGCAACTAATGAAAAACTGTTTTTT
v_gene: TRBV11-2
abundance: many
j_gene: TRBJ1-4
d_gene: -

CDR3aa: CASSHTGLAGRIITYEQYF
CDR3nt: TGTGCCAGCAGTCACACCGGACTAGCGGGGCGAATCATTACCTACGAGCAGTACTTC
v_gene: TRBV6-2/TRBV6-3
abundance: many
j_gene: TRBJ2-7
d_gene: TRBD2

CDR3aa: CASSESRGVNEQFF
CDR3nt: TGCGCCAGCAGTGAGTCCAGGGGGGTCAATGAGCAGTTCTTC
v_gene: TRBV10-2
abundance: many
j_gene: TRBJ2-1
d_gene: -

CDR3aa: CATSNIRTGQSEKLFF
CDR3nt: TGTGCCACCAGCAATATAAGGACAGGGCAATCGGAAAAACTGTTTTTT
v_gene: TRBV15
abundance: many
j_gene: TRBJ1-4
d_gene: TRBD1

CDR3aa: CASSVGPRVGGESTEAFF
CDR3nt: TGTGCCAGCAGCGTAGGCCCGAGGGTGGGGGGCGAGAGCACTGAAGCTTTCTTT
v_gene: TRBV9
abundance: few
j_gene: TRBJ1-1
d_gene: -

CDR3aa: CASRAYMNTEAFF
CDR3nt: TGTGCCAGCAGGGCTTACATGAACACTGAAGCTTTCTTT
v_gene: TRBV28
abundance: many
j_gene: TRBJ1-1
d_gene: -

CDR3aa: CASLAGANTGELFF
CDR3nt: TGTGCCAGCCTAGCGGGGGCGAACACCGGGGAGCTGTTTTTT
v_gene: TRBV28
abundance: -
j_gene: TRBJ2-2
d_gene: TRBD2

CDR3aa: CASIGMGNQPQHF
CDR3nt: TGTGCCAGTATTGGTATGGGCAATCAGCCCCAGCATTTT
v_gene: TRBV19
abundance: -
j_gene: TRBJ1-5
d_gene: -

CDR3aa: CASSLGGAAIAKNIQYF
CDR3nt: TGTGCCAGCAGCTTAGGGGGGGCGGCGATAGCCAAAAACATTCAGTACTTC
v_gene: TRBV7-2
abundance: -
j_gene: TRBJ2-4
d_gene: -

CDR3aa: CASSNRTGWGIPYSNQPQHF
CDR3nt: TGTGCCAGTAGTAACCGGACAGGTTGGGGCATTCCCTATAGCAATCAGCCCCAGCATTTT
v_gene: TRBV7-2
abundance: few
j_gene: TRBJ1-5
d_gene: TRBD1

CDR3aa: CASSDRSSYNSPLHF
CDR3nt: TGTGCCAGCAGCGACAGAAGCTCCTATAATTCACCCCTCCACTTT
v_gene: TRBV28
abundance: -
j_gene: TRBJ1-6
d_gene: -

CDR3aa: CASSPGLQGGELFF
CDR3nt: TGCGCCAGCAGCCCGGGACTTCAGGGGGGGGAGCTGTTTTTT
v_gene: TRBV5-1
abundance: -
j_gene: TRBJ2-2
d_gene: -

CDR3aa: CASSETNTGELFF
CDR3nt: TGTGCCAGCAGTGAAACGAACACCGGGGAGCTGTTTTTT
v_gene: TRBV6-4
abundance: few
j_gene: TRBJ2-2
d_gene: -

CDR3aa: CSARDRRTGVWEQYF
CDR3nt: TGCAGTGCTAGAGATCGCAGGACAGGGGTTTGGGAGCAGTACTTC
v_gene: TRBV20-1
abundance: many
j_gene: TRBJ2-7
d_gene: TRBD1

CDR3aa: CASSQDGYTGELVF
CDR3nt: TGTGCCAGCAGCCAAGATGGTTACACCGGGGAGCTGGTTTTT
v_gene: TRBV3-1
abundance: -
j_gene: TRBJ2-2
d_gene: -

CDR3aa: CASSQVGTSGLYEQYF
CDR3nt: TGTGCCAGCAGCCAAGTTGGGACTAGCGGACTCTACGAGCAGTACTTC
v_gene: TRBV4-2
abundance: -
j_gene: TRBJ2-7
d_gene: TRBD2

CDR3aa: CSALPGAGAINEQYF
CDR3nt: TGCAGTGCTCTACCCGGGGCAGGGGCTATCAACGAGCAGTACTTC
v_gene: TRBV20-1
abundance: many
j_gene: TRBJ2-7
d_gene: -

CDR3aa: CASSLDSPPLHF
CDR3nt: TGTGCCAGCAGCTTAGATTCCCCACCCCTCCACTTT
v_gene: TRBV11-2
abundance: -
j_gene: TRBJ1-6
d_gene: -

CDR3aa: CATSDMTTGQPQHF
CDR3nt: TGTGCCACCAGTGATATGACCACAGGGCAGCCCCAGCATTTT
v_gene: TRBV24-1
abundance: -
j_gene: TRBJ1-5
d_gene: -

CDR3aa: CASSLGRQGAVLEQYF
CDR3nt: TGCGCCAGCAGCTTGGGGAGACAGGGAGCGGTCCTGGAGCAGTACTTC
v_gene: TRBV5-1
abundance: -
j_gene: TRBJ2-7
d_gene: TRBD1

CDR3aa: CSARVDSNSPLHF
CDR3nt: TGCAGTGCTAGAGTCGACAGCAATTCACCCCTCCACTTT
v_gene: TRBV20-1
abundance: many
j_gene: TRBJ1-6
d_gene: -

CDR3aa: CAWASGRTGELFF
CDR3nt: TGTGCCTGGGCGAGCGGACGCACCGGGGAGCTGTTTTTT
v_gene: TRBV30
abundance: few
j_gene: TRBJ2-2
d_gene: -

CDR3aa: CASSRYTSGELFF
CDR3nt: TGTGCCAGCAGCCGTTATACGTCCGGGGAGCTGTTTTTT
v_gene: TRBV27
abundance: few
j_gene: TRBJ2-2
d_gene: -

CDR3aa: CASSLHTSGGFYEQYF
CDR3nt: TGTGCCAGCAGCTTACACACTAGCGGGGGCTTCTACGAGCAGTACTTC
v_gene: TRBV11-2
abundance: many
j_gene: TRBJ2-7
d_gene: TRBD2

CDR3aa: CASSQEGLAVRDTQYF
CDR3nt: TGCGCCAGCAGCCAAGAGGGACTAGCGGTGAGGGATACGCAGTATTTT
v_gene: TRBV4-1
abundance: many
j_gene: TRBJ2-3
d_gene: TRBD2

CDR3aa: CASSFMGTNTGELFF
CDR3nt: TGTGCCAGCAGCTTCATGGGGACGAACACCGGGGAGCTGTTTTTT
v_gene: TRBV5-6
abundance: few
j_gene: TRBJ2-2
d_gene: -

CDR3aa: CASSLGGGFEQYF
CDR3nt: TGTGCCAGCAGCTTGGGGGGGGGGTTCGAGCAGTACTTC
v_gene: TRBV5-6
abundance: once
j_gene: TRBJ2-7
d_gene: TRBD2

CDR3aa: CASSKPGTGGHTDTQYF
CDR3nt: TGTGCCAGCAGTAAACCCGGGACAGGGGGCCACACAGATACGCAGTATTTT
v_gene: TRBV6-1
abundance: -
j_gene: TRBJ2-3
d_gene: TRBD1